These T cell receptor beta chains were read from a single sample in a study of follicular helper T cells after annual influenza vaccination. Sequencing was performed with immunoSEQ multiplex PCR; in TCRdb, only in-frame clones are kept and a portion is missing. The repertoire has some 9,900 clones, over 75% of them found once; the top ten carry over 0.65%. The specimen comprised CXCR5- memory CD4+ T cells sorted from blood, sampled 7 days after influenza vaccination. The receptor source for this set is an adult who received the influenza vaccine. Both conserved end residues are part of each CDR3. The D gene is left open where the match is weak. A row's size may be missing; if present it is once, few, many or a size class.

CASSLDRGTYEQYF | TGTGCCAGCAGCTTAGACAGGGGAACTTACGAGCAGTACTTC | TRBD1 | TRBJ2-7 | - | TRBV6-5
CASSQDFGGGIVEKLFF | TGCGCCAGCAGCCAAGATTTTGGGGGAGGGATTGTGGAAAAACTGTTTTTT | - | TRBJ1-4 | - | TRBV4-3
CASSYRQGHETQYF | TGTGCCAGCAGTTACCGGCAGGGGCACGAGACCCAGTACTTC | - | TRBJ2-5 | - | TRBV6-5
CASSIIGVNTEAFF | TGTGCCAGTAGTATAATTGGGGTGAACACTGAAGCTTTCTTT | - | TRBJ1-1 | - | TRBV19
CASSLWAGSGADTQYF | TGCGCCAGCAGCTTGTGGGCAGGCTCCGGGGCCGATACGCAGTATTTT | - | TRBJ2-3 | - | TRBV5-1
CASSSTGDGTDTQYF | TGTGCCAGCAGTTCGACAGGGGATGGGACAGATACGCAGTATTTT | TRBD1 | TRBJ2-3 | - | TRBV28
CASSQGRGDPSTDTQYF | TGCGCCAGCAGCCAAGGCAGGGGCGATCCTAGCACAGATACGCAGTATTTT | - | TRBJ2-3 | - | TRBV4-1
CASSLDRVDTEAFF | TGCGCCAGCAGCTTGGACCGAGTAGACACTGAAGCTTTCTTT | - | TRBJ1-1 | - | TRBV5-1
CASSVAMGGANSPLHF | TGTGCCAGCAGCGTAGCTATGGGGGGTGCGAATTCACCCCTCCACTTT | - | TRBJ1-6 | - | TRBV9
CASSFARGRQPQHF | TGTGCCAGCAGTTTCGCCAGGGGGCGACAGCCCCAGCATTTT | TRBD1 | TRBJ1-5 | - | TRBV27
CASSLGGNSNQPQHF | TGTGCCAGCAGCTTGGGGGGGAATAGCAATCAGCCCCAGCATTTT | - | TRBJ1-5 | - | TRBV5-6
CASSTGQYTGANVLTF | TGTGCCAGCAGTACCGGACAGTATACTGGGGCCAACGTCCTGACTTTC | - | TRBJ2-6 | - | TRBV6-6
CASSVGGRTSGELFF | TGTGCCAGCAGCGTAGGGGGCCGTACGAGTGGGGAGCTGTTTTTT | - | TRBJ2-2 | - | TRBV9
CASSWSRGGTEAFF | TGCGCCAGCAGCTGGAGCAGGGGAGGAACTGAAGCTTTCTTT | - | TRBJ1-1 | - | TRBV5-1
CASSQGRAQETQYF | TGCGCCAGCAGCCAAGGGCGGGCCCAAGAGACCCAGTACTTC | - | TRBJ2-5 | once | TRBV4-1
CAWSPGVRTEAFF | TGTGCCTGGAGCCCAGGGGTGCGCACTGAAGCTTTCTTT | - | TRBJ1-1 | - | TRBV30
CASSEYRGPPGGYTF | TGTGCCAGCAGTGAATATAGGGGACCCCCAGGAGGCTACACCTTC | - | TRBJ1-2 | - | TRBV25-1
CASSEAARKVTDTQYF | TGTGCCAGCAGTGAAGCAGCCCGGAAGGTAACAGATACGCAGTATTTT | - | TRBJ2-3 | - | TRBV6-1
CASSWDYTDTQYF | TGTGCCAGCAGCTGGGATTACACAGATACGCAGTATTTT | - | TRBJ2-3 | - | TRBV7-2
CATSRRDRGTEAFF | TGTGCCACCAGCAGAAGGGACAGGGGGACTGAAGCTTTCTTT | TRBD1 | TRBJ1-1 | - | TRBV15
CASSPSPSSGRAVDEQFF | TGTGCCAGCAGCCCGAGTCCTTCTAGCGGGAGGGCCGTGGATGAGCAGTTCTTC | TRBD2 | TRBJ2-1 | - | TRBV4-2
CASSSGTGGNQPQHF | TGTGCCAGCAGTTCCGGGACAGGGGGCAATCAGCCCCAGCATTTT | TRBD1 | TRBJ1-5 | few | TRBV6-5